Sequencing of this TCR beta chain was carried out in a study of blood T cell repertoires in COVID-19. Original handling: From reference gene primer amplification, estimates of nucleated cell counts were derived. Generated by immunoSEQ multiplex PCR, the TCRdb table keeps only in-frame clones and is missing some. V, J and clone size were drawn from that table, and D and trimming were deduced from the DNA. The sample records a few hundred thousand clones, about four fifths being singletons. Sequenced input: peripheral blood. The receptor's source is a woman between 18 and 30 years old with acute or convalescent COVID-19.

The CDR3 DNA sequence: TGCGCCAGCAGTCAACCCGGACTAGCATTACTAGCCAAAAACATTCAGTACTTC. Translating it yields CASSQPGLALLAKNIQYF. The genes are TRBV23-1 and TRBJ2-4; 8 bases match TRBD2. TRBV23-1 is identified as an open reading frame with a role that is uncertain. The CDR3 runs 18 residues. J was trimmed by 0 bases and V by 2 bases; bases with no gene match: 9.